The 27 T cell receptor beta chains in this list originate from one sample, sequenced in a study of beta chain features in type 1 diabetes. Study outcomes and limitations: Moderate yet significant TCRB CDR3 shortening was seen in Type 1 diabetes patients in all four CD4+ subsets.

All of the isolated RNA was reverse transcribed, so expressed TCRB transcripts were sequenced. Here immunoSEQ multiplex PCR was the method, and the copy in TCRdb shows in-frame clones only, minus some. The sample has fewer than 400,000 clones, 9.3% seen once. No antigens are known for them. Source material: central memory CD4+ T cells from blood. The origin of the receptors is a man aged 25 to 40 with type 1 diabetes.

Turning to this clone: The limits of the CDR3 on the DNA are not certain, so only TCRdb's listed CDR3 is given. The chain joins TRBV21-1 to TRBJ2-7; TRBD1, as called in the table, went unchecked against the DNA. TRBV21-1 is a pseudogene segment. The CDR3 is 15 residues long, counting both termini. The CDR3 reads CASSKWGRGSYEQYF.

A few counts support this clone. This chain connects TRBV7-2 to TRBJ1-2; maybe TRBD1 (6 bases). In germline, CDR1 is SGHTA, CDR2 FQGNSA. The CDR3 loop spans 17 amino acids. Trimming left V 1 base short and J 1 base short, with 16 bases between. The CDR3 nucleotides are TGTGCCAGCAGCTTAGATCCCGGGGGGCGATATAACTATGGCTACACCTTC. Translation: CASSLDPGGRYNYGYTF.

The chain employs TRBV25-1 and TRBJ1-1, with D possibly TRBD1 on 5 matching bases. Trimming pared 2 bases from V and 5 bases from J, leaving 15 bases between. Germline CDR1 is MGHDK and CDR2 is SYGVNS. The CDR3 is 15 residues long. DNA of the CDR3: TGTGCCAGCAGTGAACCCGGGGCACTGGGTACTGAAGCTTTCTTT. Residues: CASSEPGALGTEAFF.

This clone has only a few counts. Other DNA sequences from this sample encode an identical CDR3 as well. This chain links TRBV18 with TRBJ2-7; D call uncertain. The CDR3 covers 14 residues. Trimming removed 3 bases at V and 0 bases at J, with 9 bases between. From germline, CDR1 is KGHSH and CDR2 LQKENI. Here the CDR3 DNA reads TGTGCCAGCTCACCTGCCAGGAGCTCCTACGAGCAGTACTTC. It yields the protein CASSPARSSYEQYF.

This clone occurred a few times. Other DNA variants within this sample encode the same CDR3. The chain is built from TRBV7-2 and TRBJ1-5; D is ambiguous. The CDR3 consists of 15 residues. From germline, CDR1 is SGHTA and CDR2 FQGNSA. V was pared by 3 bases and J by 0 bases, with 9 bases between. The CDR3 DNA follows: TGTGCCAGCAGCTTTACGGGATCTAGCAATCAGCCCCAGCATTTT. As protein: CASSFTGSSNQPQHF.

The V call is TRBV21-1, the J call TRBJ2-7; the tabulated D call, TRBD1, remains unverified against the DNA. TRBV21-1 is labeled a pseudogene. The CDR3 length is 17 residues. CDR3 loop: CASSALTGPDYLYEQYF. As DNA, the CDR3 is TGTGCCAGCAGCGCCCTCACAGGACCGGATTACCTCTACGAGCAGTACTTC.

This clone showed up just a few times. In DNA form, the CDR3 reads TGTGCCAGCAGCTTCGGGGGCCCCTTGAACACTGAAGCTTTCTTT. Translated: CASSFGGPLNTEAFF. The V call is TRBV5-4, the J call TRBJ1-1; perhaps TRBD1 as D (6 bases). Germline CDR1 SGHNT, CDR2 YYREEE (reference sequence). The CDR3 contains 15 residues. The V gene lost 2 bases and the J gene lost 0 bases, with 11 bases spanning the gap. Full variable domain (missing parts from reference TRBV5-4 and TRBJ1-1): ETGVTQSPTHLIKTRGQQVTLRCSSQSGHNTVSWYQQALGQGPQFIFQYYREEENGRGNFPPRFSGLQFPNYSSELNVNALELDDSALYLCASSFGGPLNTEAFFGQGTRLTVV.

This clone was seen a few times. The DNA for the CDR3 is TGTGCCTGGAGTGGGGTCTACAATGGCTACACCTTC. Amino acid sequence: CAWSGVYNGYTF. The V call is TRBV30, the J call TRBJ1-2; the D is unclear. The germline CDR1 and CDR2 sequences are GTSNPN and SVGIG (reference sequence). V lost 1 base and J 6 bases, leaving 9 bases between the germline ends. The CDR3 extends over 12 amino acids.

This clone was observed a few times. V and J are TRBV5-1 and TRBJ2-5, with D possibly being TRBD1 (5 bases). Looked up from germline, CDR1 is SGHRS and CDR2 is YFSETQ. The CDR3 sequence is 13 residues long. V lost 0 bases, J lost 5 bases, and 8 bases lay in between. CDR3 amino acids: CASSLEAGETQYF. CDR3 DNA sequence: TGCGCCAGCAGCTTGGAGGCAGGGGAGACCCAGTACTTC.

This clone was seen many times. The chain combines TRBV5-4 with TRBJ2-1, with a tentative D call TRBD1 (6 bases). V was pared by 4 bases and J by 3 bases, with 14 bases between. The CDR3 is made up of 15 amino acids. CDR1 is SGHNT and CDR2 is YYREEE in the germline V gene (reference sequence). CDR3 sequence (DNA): TGTGCCAGCAGCACAGACAGGAAGATCTACAATGAGCAGTTCTTC. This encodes CASSTDRKIYNEQFF.

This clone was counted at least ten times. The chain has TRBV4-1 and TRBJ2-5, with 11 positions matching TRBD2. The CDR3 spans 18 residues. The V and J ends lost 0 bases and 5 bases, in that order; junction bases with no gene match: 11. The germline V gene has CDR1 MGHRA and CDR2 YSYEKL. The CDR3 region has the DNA TGCGCCAGCAGCCAAGAGGCGATAGCGGGGGGGTTGCGGGAGACCCAGTACTTC. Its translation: CASSQEAIAGGLRETQYF.

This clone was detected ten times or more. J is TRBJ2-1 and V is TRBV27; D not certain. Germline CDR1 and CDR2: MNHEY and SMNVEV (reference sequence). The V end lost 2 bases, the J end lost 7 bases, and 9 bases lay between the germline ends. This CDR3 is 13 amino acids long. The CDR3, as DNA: TGTGCCAGCAGTTTAAGCTGGCCGAATGAGCAGTTCTTC. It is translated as CASSLSWPNEQFF.

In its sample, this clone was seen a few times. CDR3 region: CVTGEDQPQHF. The CDR3 nucleotides read TGTGTGACAGGGGAGGATCAGCCCCAGCATTTT. This chain joins TRBV7-9 and TRBJ1-5; TRBD1 agrees at 8 bases. CDR1 is SEHNR and CDR2 is FQNEAQ in the germline V gene (reference sequence). The CDR3 runs to 11 residues.

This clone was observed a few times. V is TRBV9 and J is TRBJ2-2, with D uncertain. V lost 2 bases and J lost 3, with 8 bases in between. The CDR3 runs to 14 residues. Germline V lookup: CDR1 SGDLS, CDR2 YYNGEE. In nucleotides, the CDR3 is TGTGCCAGCAGCGTCGGCACCTACACCGGGGAGCTGTTTTTT. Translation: CASSVGTYTGELFF. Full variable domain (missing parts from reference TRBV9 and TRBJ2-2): DSGVTQTPKHLITATGQRVTLRCSPRSGDLSVYWYQQSLDQGLQFLIQYYNGEERAKGNILERFSAQQFPDLHSELNLSSLELGDSALYFCASSVGTYTGELFFGEGSRLTVL.

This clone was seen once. CDR3 amino acids: CASSPAGVPGEQYF. Written as DNA, the CDR3 is TGCGCCAGCAGCCCCGCAGGGGTACCTGGGGAGCAGTACTTC. The V call is TRBV5-1, the J call TRBJ2-7; a weak D match, TRBD1 (6 bases). Germline V gene data show CDR1 as SGHRS and CDR2 as YFSETQ. The CDR3 runs to 14 residues. V gave up 4 bases and J gave up 7 bases, with 18 bases separating them.

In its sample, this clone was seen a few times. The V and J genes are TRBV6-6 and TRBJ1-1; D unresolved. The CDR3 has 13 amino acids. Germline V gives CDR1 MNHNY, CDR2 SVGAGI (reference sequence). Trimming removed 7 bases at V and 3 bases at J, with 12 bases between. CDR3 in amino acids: CASTQVLDTEAFF. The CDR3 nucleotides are TGTGCCAGCACGCAGGTGCTGGACACTGAAGCTTTCTTT.

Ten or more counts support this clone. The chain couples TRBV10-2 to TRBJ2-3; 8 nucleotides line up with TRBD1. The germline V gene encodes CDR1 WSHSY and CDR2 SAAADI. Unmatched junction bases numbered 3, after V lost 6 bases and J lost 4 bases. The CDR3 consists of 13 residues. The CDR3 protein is CASRDREADTQYF. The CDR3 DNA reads TGCGCCAGCAGGGACAGGGAAGCAGATACGCAGTATTTT.

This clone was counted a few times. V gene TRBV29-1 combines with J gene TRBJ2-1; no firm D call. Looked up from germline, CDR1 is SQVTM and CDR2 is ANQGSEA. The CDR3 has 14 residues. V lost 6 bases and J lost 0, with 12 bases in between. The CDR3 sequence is CSVGSRSSYNEQFF. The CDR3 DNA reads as TGCAGCGTAGGATCCAGGAGCTCCTACAATGAGCAGTTCTTC.

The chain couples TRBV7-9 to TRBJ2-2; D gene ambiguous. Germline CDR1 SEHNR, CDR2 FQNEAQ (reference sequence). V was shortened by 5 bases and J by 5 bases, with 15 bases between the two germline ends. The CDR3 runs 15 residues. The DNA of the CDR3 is TGTGCCAGCAGCCCCTTTGGACGGCAGACCGGGGAGCTGTTTTTT. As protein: CASSPFGRQTGELFF. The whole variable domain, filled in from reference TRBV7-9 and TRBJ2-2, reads DTGVSQNPRHKITKRGQNVTFRCDPISEHNRLYWYRQTLGQGPEFLTYFQNEAQLEKSRLLSDRFSAERPKGSFSTLEIQRTEQGDSAMYLCASSPFGRQTGELFFGEGSRLTVL.

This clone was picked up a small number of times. This CDR3 reads CASSSAPRNTEAFF. The CDR3 DNA follows: TGTGCCAGCAGTTCCGCTCCGAGGAACACTGAAGCTTTCTTT. V and J are TRBV28 and TRBJ1-1, with D uncertain. Trimming cost V 4 bases and J 1 base, with 10 bases left between them. The length of the CDR3 is 14 residues. In germline, CDR1 is MDHEN, CDR2 SYDVKM.

The CDR3 DNA reads as TGCGCCAGCAGCCCAGCGGGGATTAAGAACACCGGGGAGCTGTTTTTT. Encoded protein: CASSPAGIKNTGELFF. This chain joins TRBV5-1 and TRBJ2-2, with TRBD2 matching over 7 bases. V lost 4 bases and J lost 1; bases outside the gene matches: 7. Germline V gives CDR1 SGHRS, CDR2 YFSETQ. This CDR3 comprises 16 residues. Looking up the rest from reference TRBV5-1 and TRBJ2-2 gives the full variable domain: KAGVTQTPRYLIKTRGQQVTLSCSPISGHRSVSWYQQTPGQGLQFLFEYFSETQRNKGNFPGRFSGRQFSNSRSEMNVSTLELGDSALYLCASSPAGIKNTGELFFGEGSRLTVL.

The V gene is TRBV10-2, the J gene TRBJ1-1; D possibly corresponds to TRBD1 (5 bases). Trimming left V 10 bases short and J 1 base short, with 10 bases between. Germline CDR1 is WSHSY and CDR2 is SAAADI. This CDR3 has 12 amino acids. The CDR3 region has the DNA TGCGCCACGGGGGATCCGAACACTGAAGCTTTCTTT. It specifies CATGDPNTEAFF.

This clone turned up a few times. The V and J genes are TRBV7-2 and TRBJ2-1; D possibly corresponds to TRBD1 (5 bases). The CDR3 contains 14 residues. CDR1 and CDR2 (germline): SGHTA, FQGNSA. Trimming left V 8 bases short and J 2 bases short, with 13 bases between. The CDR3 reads CASGQGFAYNEQFF. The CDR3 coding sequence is TGTGCCAGCGGGCAGGGCTTTGCCTACAATGAGCAGTTCTTC. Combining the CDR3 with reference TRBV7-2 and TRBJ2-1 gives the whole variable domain GAGVSQSPSNKVTEKGKDVELRCDPISGHTALYWYRQSLGQGLEFLIYFQGNSAPDKSGLPSDRFSAERTGGSVSTLTIQRTQQEDSAVYLCASGQGFAYNEQFFGPGTRLTVL.

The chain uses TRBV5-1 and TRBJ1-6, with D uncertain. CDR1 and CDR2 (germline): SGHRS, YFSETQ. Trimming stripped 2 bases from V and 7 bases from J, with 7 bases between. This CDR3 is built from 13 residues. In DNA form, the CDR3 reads TGCGCCAGCAGCTTTGGGTCCAATTCACCCCTCCACTTT. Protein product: CASSFGSNSPLHF.

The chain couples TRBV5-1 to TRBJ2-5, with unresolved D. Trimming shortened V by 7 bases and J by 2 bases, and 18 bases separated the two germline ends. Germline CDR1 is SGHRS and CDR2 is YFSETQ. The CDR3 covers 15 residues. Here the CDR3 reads CASASDGADQETQYF. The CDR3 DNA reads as TGCGCCAGCGCCTCGGACGGTGCAGATCAAGAGACCCAGTACTTC.

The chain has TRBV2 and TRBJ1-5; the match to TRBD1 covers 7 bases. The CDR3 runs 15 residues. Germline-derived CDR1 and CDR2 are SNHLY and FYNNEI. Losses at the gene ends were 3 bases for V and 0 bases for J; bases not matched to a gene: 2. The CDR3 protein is CASSEGQHSNQPQHF. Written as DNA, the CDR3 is TGTGCCAGCAGTGAGGGACAGCATAGCAATCAGCCCCAGCATTTT.

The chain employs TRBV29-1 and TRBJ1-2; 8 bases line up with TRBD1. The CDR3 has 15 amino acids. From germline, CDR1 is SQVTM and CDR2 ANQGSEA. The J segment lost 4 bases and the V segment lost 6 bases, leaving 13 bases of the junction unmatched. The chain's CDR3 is CSVPAVGTGTYGYTF. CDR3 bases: TGCAGCGTACCCGCGGTCGGGACAGGAACCTATGGCTACACCTTC.